These 32 T cell receptor beta chains were sequenced from one sample in a study of shared clonotypes between healthy human individuals. Sequenced by immunoSEQ multiplex PCR; TCRdb stores in-frame clones only, minus some. Among fewer than 1.6 million clones listed, approximately 98.5% were seen once. The specimen was naive CD4+ T cells sorted from blood. Described subset: CD45RA+ positively selected. Source of these receptors: a man aged 25 to 40 in good health.

The chain employs TRBV7-2 and TRBJ2-7; D not resolved. Germline V gene data show CDR1 as SGHTA and CDR2 as FQGNSA. This CDR3 region has 13 residues. The V end was cut by 5 bases, the J end by 4 bases, with 12 bases between. Written as DNA, the CDR3 is TGTGCCAGCAGCGCCTCGCACCGATACGAGCAGTACTTC. It specifies CASSASHRYEQYF.

The V call is TRBV7-2, the J call TRBJ2-5; D possibly corresponds to TRBD2 (6 bases). Trimming pared 3 bases from V and 5 bases from J, leaving 10 bases between. Per the germline V gene, CDR1 is SGHTA and CDR2 is FQGNSA. This CDR3 has 13 residues. This CDR3 is CASSFSGSETQYF. The CDR3 nucleotides read TGTGCCAGCAGCTTTTCCGGGAGCGAGACCCAGTACTTC.

This chain links TRBV7-6 with TRBJ2-1; D possibly corresponds to TRBD2 (6 bases). V was trimmed by 5 bases and J by 1 base, leaving 18 bases between them. This CDR3 spans 17 amino acids. Germline V gene lookup returns CDR1 SGHVS and CDR2 FNYEAQ. As DNA, the CDR3 is TGTGCCAGCAGCCTCTTTCAAAGGAGGGCTTCCTACAATGAGCAGTTCTTC. Its protein product is CASSLFQRRASYNEQFF. Full variable domain (missing parts from reference TRBV7-6 and TRBJ2-1): GAGVSQSPRYKVTKRGQDVALRCDPISGHVSLYWYRQALGQGPEFLTYFNYEAQQDKSGLPNDRFSAERPEGSISTLTIQRTEQRDSAMYRCASSLFQRRASYNEQFFGPGTRLTVL.

CDR3 coding DNA: TGTGCCAGCAGATGGGGGGCGGGCCGATGGTCCCGCGAGCAGTACTTC. This gives the protein CASRWGAGRWSREQYF. V is TRBV5-6 and J is TRBJ2-7; the D call may be TRBD1 or TRBD2 (6 bases each). CDR1 is SGHDT, CDR2 YYEEEE, per germline. The length of the CDR3 is 16 residues. V dropped 5 bases and J dropped 6 bases, with 24 bases sitting between them.

The chain carries TRBV9 and TRBJ1-3; D is uncertain. The CDR3 has 14 residues. The germline gives CDR1 SGDLS, CDR2 YYNGEE. Between the trimmed V and J ends, which lost 0 bases and 1 base, there was a span of 5 bases. The DNA of the CDR3 is TGTGCCAGCAGCGTAGGGCAGTCTGGAAACACCATATATTTT. Its protein is CASSVGQSGNTIYF.

The CDR3 DNA reads as TGTGCCAGCAGCGTAGGGGTTGTCGGTGAAAAACTGTTTTTT. Translated: CASSVGVVGEKLFF. This chain connects TRBV9 to TRBJ1-4, with D uncertain. V was shortened by 0 bases and J by 7 bases, with 10 bases between the two germline ends. This CDR3 has 14 amino acids. Germline CDR1 is SGDLS and CDR2 is YYNGEE.

The V gene is TRBV6-1, the J gene TRBJ2-1; D may be TRBD2 (6 bases). The CDR3 runs 13 residues. Germline V gives CDR1 MNHNS, CDR2 SASEGT. The ends were cut back, 4 bases at V and 9 bases at J, with 13 bases in the middle. The DNA of the CDR3 is TGTGCCAGCAGTGTCGGGAGTTTGATTGAGCAGTTCTTC. Amino acids: CASSVGSLIEQFF.

The rearrangement joins TRBV10-3 to TRBJ2-5, with a possible D match to TRBD2 (6 bases). The germline V and J ends were trimmed by 0 bases and 4 bases, with 12 bases remaining between them. Germline-derived CDR1 and CDR2 are ENHRY and SYGVKD. The CDR3 runs to 15 residues. The DNA for the CDR3 is TGTGCCATCAGTGAGTCAAGGACGCGGGGAGAGACCCAGTACTTC. Its protein product is CAISESRTRGETQYF.

The chain is built from TRBV9 and TRBJ2-1, with 8 positions matching TRBD2. V lost 0 bases and J lost 4; bases outside the gene matches: 9. The CDR3 sequence is 17 residues long. The germline V gene encodes CDR1 SGDLS and CDR2 YYNGEE. Written as DNA, the CDR3 is TGTGCCAGCAGCGTAGGGGTAGGGCGGGAGGCTTACAATGAGCAGTTCTTC. This encodes CASSVGVGREAYNEQFF. The entire variable domain, with the rest obtained from reference TRBV9 and TRBJ2-1, is as follows: DSGVTQTPKHLITATGQRVTLRCSPRSGDLSVYWYQQSLDQGLQFLIQYYNGEERAKGNILERFSAQQFPDLHSELNLSSLELGDSALYFCASSVGVGREAYNEQFFGPGTRLTVL.

A remark on this clone: In the same sample, other DNA sequences code for this CDR3. The chain links TRBV6-1 to TRBJ2-7; no clear D gene. This CDR3 comprises 12 residues. V shed 4 bases and J shed 0 bases, with 4 bases lying between them. Germline V gene data show CDR1 as MNHNS and CDR2 as SASEGT. CDR3 nucleotide sequence: TGTGCCAGCAGTGCAAGCTCCTACGAGCAGTACTTC. Translating gives CASSASSYEQYF.

This clone showed up just once. CDR3 residues: CASSPEGAHTGELFF. In DNA, the CDR3 is TGCGCCAGCAGCCCCGAGGGCGCCCACACCGGGGAGCTGTTTTTT. This chain uses TRBV5-1 with TRBJ2-2; D might be TRBD2 (5 bases). Germline CDR1 reads SGHRS; CDR2 reads YFSETQ. Trimming removed 4 bases from V and 3 bases from J, with 13 bases in between. This CDR3 contains 15 residues.

This sequence joins TRBV28 and TRBJ1-1; D is unclear. The CDR3 sequence is 12 residues long. In germline, CDR1 is MDHEN, CDR2 SYDVKM. V gave up 10 bases and J gave up 1 base, with 10 bases separating them. The CDR3 nucleotides are TGTGCCACCGGGAGAGGGAACACTGAAGCTTTCTTT. Its translation: CATGRGNTEAFF.

V gene TRBV5-8 combines with J gene TRBJ2-3; 11 bases map to TRBD1. CDR1 SGHTS and CDR2 YDEGEE come from the germline V gene. Losses at the gene ends were 4 bases for V and 6 bases for J; bases not matched to a gene: 7. There are 15 residues in the CDR3. Here the CDR3 reads CASSPGQGASDTQYF. In DNA, the CDR3 is TGTGCCAGCAGCCCCGGACAGGGGGCATCGGATACGCAGTATTTT.

The rearrangement uses TRBV5-6 and TRBJ2-7; 7 bases align to TRBD2. Trimming cost V 2 bases and J 7 bases; bases outside gene matches: 6. From germline, CDR1 is SGHDT and CDR2 YYEEEE. The CDR3 sequence is 13 residues long. CDR3 region: CASSFDPGGEQYF. CDR3 nucleotides: TGTGCCAGCAGCTTTGACCCCGGGGGGGAGCAGTACTTC.

The chain links TRBV6-5 to TRBJ2-7; 7 bases are a match to TRBD2. V shed 3 bases and J 3 bases; nucleotides not matched to a gene: 5. The length of the CDR3 is 14 residues. The germline gives CDR1 MNHEY, CDR2 SVGAGI. The CDR3, as DNA: TGTGCCAGCAGTTATCAGAGGGAGGGCTACGAGCAGTACTTC. Protein sequence: CASSYQREGYEQYF.

This chain joins TRBV5-4 and TRBJ2-1; D is perhaps TRBD2 (5 bases). Trimming took 3 bases from V and 6 from J, leaving 13 bases between them. CDR1 is SGHNT and CDR2 is YYREEE in the germline V gene (reference sequence). The CDR3 extends over 14 amino acids. The CDR3: CASSSGVMANEQFF. The CDR3 DNA follows: TGTGCCAGCAGCTCCGGGGTAATGGCCAATGAGCAGTTCTTC.

The chain uses TRBV4-3 and TRBJ2-5, with unresolved D. In germline, CDR1 is LGHNA, CDR2 YSLEER. This CDR3 contains 13 residues. Trimming cost V 1 base and J 4 bases, with 7 bases left between them. In DNA form, the CDR3 reads TGCGCCAGCAGCCAAGTGATATCAGAGACCCAGTACTTC. This encodes CASSQVISETQYF.

This clone was found once. The chain employs TRBV5-5 and TRBJ2-2; D may be TRBD1 (5 bases). This CDR3 has 16 amino acids. Looked up from germline, CDR1 is SGHKS and CDR2 is YYEKEE (reference sequence). V was clipped by 0 bases and J by 3 bases, with 12 bases between them. CDR3 sequence: CASSLVGAADTGELFF. DNA for the CDR3: TGTGCCAGCAGCTTGGTAGGGGCGGCTGACACCGGGGAGCTGTTTTTT.

The gene calls are TRBV6-5 and TRBJ1-1; 8 bases map to TRBD1. Germline V gene sequence: CDR1 MNHEY, CDR2 SVGAGI. Trimming took 6 bases from V and 6 from J; bases not matched to a gene: 9. This CDR3 is built from 14 residues. The CDR3 spells CASRNTLQGAEAFF. CDR3 DNA: TGTGCCAGCAGAAACACTTTACAGGGGGCTGAAGCTTTCTTT.

The gene calls are TRBV14 and TRBJ2-3; the match to TRBD2 covers 7 bases. The CDR3 is made up of 15 amino acids. The V segment lost 3 bases and the J segment 2 bases; nucleotides outside the gene matches: 5. Germline CDR1 SGHDN, CDR2 FVKESK. CDR3: CASSQGDYYTDTQYF. CDR3 DNA: TGTGCCAGCAGCCAGGGGGACTACTACACAGATACGCAGTATTTT.

The CDR3 here is CAWSVRYRGGTEAFF. Written as DNA, the CDR3 is TGTGCCTGGAGTGTAAGGTACAGGGGTGGAACTGAAGCTTTCTTT. The V gene is TRBV30, the J gene TRBJ1-1; 7 nucleotides align to TRBD1. The CDR3 has 15 amino acids. Germline values: CDR1 GTSNPN, CDR2 SVGIG (reference sequence). After removal of 0 bases from V and 5 bases from J, the junction contained 9 bases not matched to a gene.

This chain uses TRBV29-1 with TRBJ2-1; 8 bases align to TRBD2. The CDR3 runs 13 residues. Germline trimming cut 7 bases from V and 9 bases from J; bases unmatched to any gene: 11. Germline-derived CDR1 and CDR2 are SQVTM and ANQGSEA. CDR3 in DNA: TGCAGCGGCCTCGGGCTAGCGGGTTTTGAGCAGTTCTTC. It encodes CSGLGLAGFEQFF.

The chain carries TRBV28 and TRBJ2-7; D is ambiguous. The length of the CDR3 is 12 residues. With 6 bases removed from V and 3 bases from J, the gap between germline ends came to 9 bases. Germline V CDR1 and CDR2: MDHEN, SYDVKM. CDR3 protein: CASSLEIYEQYF. As DNA, the CDR3 is TGTGCCAGCAGCCTGGAGATCTACGAGCAGTACTTC. Together with reference TRBV28 and TRBJ2-7, the CDR3 gives the full variable domain: DVKVTQSSRYLVKRTGEKVFLECVQDMDHENMFWYRQDPGLGLRLIYFSYDVKMKEKGDIPEGYSVSREKKERFSLILESASTNQTSMYLCASSLEIYEQYFGPGTRLTVT.

The gene calls are TRBV10-3 and TRBJ2-3, with 10 bases aligning to TRBD1. V was clipped by 0 bases and J by 4 bases; unmatched bases: 10. The V gene's germline CDR1 is ENHRY and CDR2 SYGVKD. The CDR3 loop spans 18 amino acids. The CDR3 coding sequence is TGTGCCATCAGTGAGTCGACAGGGGGCAAGGGGGCTCCAGATACGCAGTATTTT. Its translation is CAISESTGGKGAPDTQYF.

The genes are TRBV5-4 and TRBJ2-7; D may be TRBD1 (5 bases). The germline V and J ends were trimmed by 0 bases and 2 bases, with 9 bases remaining between them. Germline CDR1 SGHNT, CDR2 YYREEE (reference sequence). This CDR3 comprises 14 residues. In DNA form, the CDR3 reads TGTGCCAGCAGCTTGGCCAGGGTTCCCTACGAGCAGTACTTC. Amino acids: CASSLARVPYEQYF.

The table lists this clone with a count of one. The chain is built from TRBV15 and TRBJ2-2, with 9 bases matching TRBD2. The V and J ends lost 5 bases and 7 bases, in that order; junction bases with no gene match: 14. CDR1 and CDR2 from the germline V gene are LNHNV and YYDKDF (reference sequence). The CDR3 has 17 residues. The CDR3 is CATSRGVLAGVVGELFF. The CDR3 bases are TGTGCCACCAGCCGAGGCGTTTTAGCGGGAGTTGTCGGGGAGCTGTTTTTT.

On this clone: Additional DNA sequences in this sample encode the identical CDR3. The CDR3 DNA reads TGTGCCAGCAGTTTTCCTAGCACAGATACGCAGTATTTT. Amino acid sequence: CASSFPSTDTQYF. This sequence joins TRBV28 and TRBJ2-3; D is unclear. The CDR3 runs 13 residues. CDR1 and CDR2 from the germline V gene are MDHEN and SYDVKM. The ends were cut back, 3 bases at V and 0 bases at J, with 4 bases in the middle.

The chain links TRBV5-1 to TRBJ2-3; a weak D match, TRBD1 (6 bases). The V end was cut by 2 bases, the J end by 0 bases, with 10 bases between. CDR3 size: 15 residues. Germline V gives CDR1 SGHRS, CDR2 YFSETQ. Written as DNA, the CDR3 is TGCGCCAGCAGCTTAGGGACATTTAGCACAGATACGCAGTATTTT. Encoded protein: CASSLGTFSTDTQYF.

The gene calls are TRBV9 and TRBJ2-7; 8 nucleotides match TRBD2. J lost 5 bases, V lost 3 bases, and 10 bases had no gene match. This CDR3 has 15 residues. Per the germline V gene, CDR1 is SGDLS and CDR2 is YYNGEE. The CDR3 region is CASSAGTRIANEQYF. DNA of the CDR3: TGTGCCAGCAGCGCCGGGACTAGAATTGCTAACGAGCAGTACTTC.

The V call is TRBV7-9, the J call TRBJ2-1; the D is unclear. The CDR3 contains 15 residues. V lost 1 base and J lost 1, with 8 bases in between. Germline V gene sequence: CDR1 SEHNR, CDR2 FQNEAQ (reference sequence). The CDR3 bases are TGTGCCAGCAGCTTAGTAATGGGGTCCTACAATGAGCAGTTCTTC. Protein: CASSLVMGSYNEQFF.

This chain joins TRBV2 and TRBJ2-7; TRBD2 might be the D (6 bases). The CDR3 consists of 13 residues. Germline CDR1 is SNHLY and CDR2 is FYNNEI. V was clipped by 8 bases and J by 6 bases, with 17 bases between them. The CDR3 protein is CASASEEGGEQYF. DNA for the CDR3: TGTGCCAGCGCGTCGGAAGAGGGAGGCGAGCAGTACTTC.

To note about this clone: Other DNA sequences from this sample encode an identical CDR3 as well. The J gene is TRBJ2-7, the V gene TRBV9; tentative D call: TRBD1 (5 bases). The germline gives CDR1 SGDLS, CDR2 YYNGEE. This CDR3 is built from 15 residues. Deletions cut 0 bases from V and 0 bases from J, with 10 bases between. The CDR3 DNA reads TGTGCCAGCAGCGTAGGACCAGGGTCCTCCTACGAGCAGTACTTC. It yields the protein CASSVGPGSSYEQYF.